This T cell receptor (beta chain) appears in the sequencing data of a study of cytomegalovirus exposure and HLA in healthy donors. The PCR used 60 Vbeta and 13 Jbeta primers. The protocol was immunoSEQ multiplex PCR, while the TCRdb copy is restricted to in-frame clones and leaves out a portion. The table has 130,000 or so clones, 77% seen once. V lost 2 bases and J 2 bases, leaving 12 bases between the germline ends. This CDR3 comprises 15 residues. Germline loops: CDR1 SGHDT, CDR2 YYEEEE. The sample consisted of PBMCs. The genes are TRBV5-6 and TRBJ2-3; weak D call: TRBD2 (6 bases). This receptor was obtained from a male donor in good health and CMV-seropositive. The CDR3: CASSLGLSFTDTQYF. DNA for the CDR3: TGTGCCAGCAGCTTAGGACTATCATTCACAGATACGCAGTATTTT.